These 9 T cell receptor beta chains came from one sample sequenced in a study of early T cells in non-severe SARS-CoV-2 infection. TCRdb reprocessed the 5' RACE reads via MiXCR and lists one record per CDR3 protein. This table has roughly 99,000 distinct CDR3 sequences, less than 15% appearing once. The input for sequencing was whole blood, taken at baseline. The receptor set was obtained from an adult who was a healthcare worker with PCR-confirmed SARS-CoV-2 infection or an uninfected control (not recorded which).

At least ten counts were recorded for this clonotype. The rearrangement uses TRBV6-1 and TRBJ1-5, with a possible D match to TRBD1 (5 bases). CDR3 length equals 16 residues. The V and J ends lost 4 bases and 2 bases respectively, with 15 bases between them. Germline-derived CDR1 and CDR2 are MNHNS and SASEGT. CDR3 sequence (DNA): TGTGCCAGCAGTGTCAATTTGGGGGTGGGCAATCAGCCCCAGCATTTT. It yields the protein CASSVNLGVGNQPQHF.

This chain connects TRBV11-2 to TRBJ2-2; TRBD1 matches 7 bases. The CDR3 has 14 residues. V shed 5 bases, J shed 3 bases, and the junction held 3 bases outside the gene matches. Germline CDR1 is SGHAT and CDR2 is FQNNGV. The CDR3 region is CASSTTGDTGELFF. DNA for the CDR3: TGTGCCAGCAGCACTACAGGGGACACCGGGGAGCTGTTTTTT.

The chain is built from TRBV28 and TRBJ1-2, with 8 nucleotides matching TRBD1. CDR3 length equals 11 residues. From germline, CDR1 is MDHEN and CDR2 SYDVKM. V dropped 8 bases and J dropped 8; count of bases not matched to a gene: 4. The CDR3 reads CASRDRLGYTF. The DNA for the CDR3 is TGTGCCAGCCGGGACAGGCTGGGCTACACCTTC.

This chain joins TRBV29-1 and TRBJ2-1; TRBD2 agrees at 7 bases. The junction had 7 bases not matched to a gene; V was cut back by 7 bases and J by 7 bases. CDR1 and CDR2 from the germline V gene are SQVTM and ANQGSEA. The CDR3 totals 12 residues. The CDR3 region is CSGRDYPNEQFF. The CDR3 nucleotides read TGCAGCGGACGGGACTACCCTAATGAGCAGTTCTTC.

This clonotype was observed many times. The chain is built from TRBV28 and TRBJ2-7; D is unresolved. The CDR3 totals 12 residues. CDR1 and CDR2 from the germline V gene are MDHEN and SYDVKM. The V end lost 3 bases, the J end lost 2 bases, and 5 bases lay between the germline ends. CDR3 nucleotides: TGTGCCAGCAGTTTGGAGCCCTACGAGCAGTACTTC. Its protein product is CASSLEPYEQYF. Complete variable domain (other parts from reference TRBV28 and TRBJ2-7): DVKVTQSSRYLVKRTGEKVFLECVQDMDHENMFWYRQDPGLGLRLIYFSYDVKMKEKGDIPEGYSVSREKKERFSLILESASTNQTSMYLCASSLEPYEQYFGPGTRLTVT.

In this sample, this clonotype turned up a few times. The chain combines TRBV3-1 with TRBJ2-5, with D tentatively TRBD2 (6 bases). The ends were cut back, 0 bases at V and 0 bases at J, with 20 bases in the middle. The CDR3 has 19 amino acids. Germline V gene data show CDR1 as LGHDT and CDR2 as YNNKEL (reference sequence). Here the CDR3 reads CASSQDGGRIAVHQETQYF. The DNA for the CDR3 is TGTGCCAGCAGCCAAGATGGCGGTCGGATAGCGGTGCACCAAGAGACCCAGTACTTC.

The chain carries TRBV7-8 and TRBJ2-4; D gene unclear. Germline V gene lookup returns CDR1 SGHVS and CDR2 FQNEAQ. V lost 5 bases to trimming and J lost 6 bases, with 14 bases between them. The CDR3 spans 14 residues. In nucleotides, the CDR3 is TGTGCCAGCAGCCCCCAAGGGATGATAAACATTCAGTACTTC. The encoded protein is CASSPQGMINIQYF.

This clonotype was detected only a few times. The V gene is TRBV20-1, the J gene TRBJ2-5; D gene uncertain. This CDR3 has 14 amino acids. V gave up 0 bases and J gave up 4 bases, with 12 bases separating them. Germline V lookup: CDR1 DFQATT, CDR2 SNEGSKA (reference sequence). The CDR3 protein is CSARDLTPAETQYF. CDR3 sequence (DNA): TGCAGTGCTAGAGATCTGACGCCCGCAGAGACCCAGTACTTC.

This clonotype was recorded many times. The chain employs TRBV19 and TRBJ2-3; D call uncertain. CDR1 and CDR2 (germline): LNHDA, SQIVND (reference sequence). The CDR3 loop spans 17 amino acids. V dropped 5 bases and J dropped 1 base, with 19 bases sitting between them. For the CDR3, the DNA is TGTGCCAGTAGTGACAACGTCTTGGGCATTGGCACAGATACGCAGTATTTT. It specifies CASSDNVLGIGTDTQYF.